These 16 T cell receptor beta chains were sequenced from one sample in a study of technical replicates of blood from a few donors. Some clones are missing from TCRdb's copy, which holds only in-frame ones; the method was immunoSEQ multiplex PCR. The profile shows about 75,000 clones, 95% to 98% of them singletons. The specimen was T cells isolated from PBMCs. Source of these receptors: a human donor in good health.

This chain links TRBV28 with TRBJ1-1; TRBD1 aligns across 8 bases. There are 14 residues in the CDR3. The germline V gene encodes CDR1 MDHEN and CDR2 SYDVKM. J was trimmed by 11 bases and V by 6 bases; bases with no gene match: 14. The DNA for the CDR3 is TGTGCCAGCAGACTCACGGACAGGGCAGGGATGGCTTTCTTT. Translating it yields CASRLTDRAGMAFF.

The chain carries TRBV27 and TRBJ2-2; TRBD2 is a possible D gene (5 bases). The germline gives CDR1 MNHEY, CDR2 SMNVEV (reference sequence). V dropped 9 bases and J dropped 3 bases, with 8 bases sitting between them. The CDR3 sequence is 12 residues long. The CDR3 here is CASGLYTGELFF. CDR3 nucleotides: TGTGCCAGTGGACTGTACACCGGGGAGCTGTTTTTT.

This chain links TRBV11-3 with TRBJ2-5; perhaps TRBD2 as D (6 bases). Per the germline V gene, CDR1 is SGHNT and CDR2 is YENEEA. V was pared by 5 bases and J by 2 bases, with 15 bases between. This CDR3 is 15 amino acids long. CDR3 in DNA: TGTGCCAGCAGCCTAGGTGGACTACAACAAGAGACCCAGTACTTC. It translates to CASSLGGLQQETQYF.

J is TRBJ2-7 and V is TRBV5-6; D not certain. The CDR3 is 13 residues long. Germline CDR1 is SGHDT and CDR2 is YYEEEE. Trimming shortened V by 4 bases and J by 4 bases, and 12 bases separated the two germline ends. CDR3 DNA sequence: TGTGCCAGCAGCGATCGGGTGTGGTACGAGCAGTACTTC. Amino acid sequence: CASSDRVWYEQYF.

V and J are TRBV11-2 and TRBJ2-7; maybe TRBD1 (6 bases). V was trimmed by 5 bases and J by 4 bases, leaving 12 bases between them. The CDR3 consists of 13 residues. In germline, CDR1 is SGHAT, CDR2 FQNNGV. The CDR3 coding sequence is TGTGCCAGCAGCGAGGGGGTGGCGTACGAGCAGTACTTC. Its protein product is CASSEGVAYEQYF.

In this sample, this clone turned up once. The chain joins TRBV7-9 to TRBJ1-1, with D hard to call. The germline gives CDR1 SEHNR, CDR2 FQNEAQ (reference sequence). V dropped 2 bases and J dropped 5 bases, with 3 bases sitting between them. This CDR3 spans 11 amino acids. CDR3 loop: CASSLLTEAFF. DNA for the CDR3: TGTGCCAGCAGCTTATTAACTGAAGCTTTCTTT.

In nucleotides, the CDR3 is TGCGCCAGCAGCCCGGGACTGCCCTCCTACGAGCAGTACTTC. It specifies CASSPGLPSYEQYF. The genes are TRBV4-1 and TRBJ2-7; possibly TRBD2 for D (6 bases). CDR3 length: 14 residues. CDR1 and CDR2 from the germline V gene are MGHRA and YSYEKL. Trimming left V 4 bases short and J 0 bases short, with 10 bases between.

The J gene is TRBJ1-5, the V gene TRBV4-3; 7 nucleotides match TRBD1. V gave up 0 bases and J gave up 5 bases; unmatched junction bases: 10. Germline V lookup: CDR1 LGHNA, CDR2 YSLEER. This CDR3 has 17 amino acids. The CDR3 nucleotides read TGCGCCAGCAGCCAAGATTGGGGCTACAGGGGCCATCAGCCCCAGCATTTT. Its translation is CASSQDWGYRGHQPQHF.

This rearrangement joins TRBV19 to TRBJ1-1, with D unclear. The V end was cut by 3 bases, the J end by 3 bases, with 14 bases between. Germline CDR1 LNHDA, CDR2 SQIVND (reference sequence). The CDR3 is 15 amino acids. CDR3 bases: TGTGCCAGTAGTATGGATAGGGAGAAGCACACTGAAGCTTTCTTT. It codes for CASSMDREKHTEAFF.

V gene TRBV28 combines with J gene TRBJ2-5, with D tentatively TRBD2 (6 bases). Germline V CDR1 and CDR2: MDHEN, SYDVKM. Trimming took 9 bases from V and 5 from J, leaving 13 bases between them. The CDR3 length is 12 residues. The CDR3, as DNA: TGTGCCAGTTGGAGGGCCTGGGAGACCCAGTACTTC. Residues: CASWRAWETQYF.

CDR3 in DNA: TGTGCCAGCAGAGGGACAGGTTACAATGAGCAGTTCTTC. The encoded protein is CASRGTGYNEQFF. The rearrangement links TRBV5-8 to TRBJ2-1, with 8 bases identical to TRBD1. Germline V gene sequence: CDR1 SGHTS, CDR2 YDEGEE. The V segment lost 5 bases and the J segment 4 bases; nucleotides outside the gene matches: 2. CDR3 length: 13 amino acids. Supplemented by reference TRBV5-8 and TRBJ2-1, the full variable domain reads EAGVTQSPTHLIKTRGQQATLRCSPISGHTSVYWYQQALGLGLQFLLWYDEGEERNRGNFPPRFSGRQFPNYSSELNVNALELEDSALYLCASRGTGYNEQFFGPGTRLTVL.

This chain connects TRBV29-1 to TRBJ2-2; D is unclear. The CDR3 runs 13 residues. Between the trimmed V and J ends, which lost 5 bases and 0 bases, there was a span of 7 bases. Germline V gene sequence: CDR1 SQVTM, CDR2 ANQGSEA. The CDR3 protein is CSVRAPNTGELFF. The DNA of the CDR3 is TGCAGCGTTAGAGCGCCGAACACCGGGGAGCTGTTTTTT.

The genes are TRBV10-3 and TRBJ2-5; D gene uncertain. CDR1 ENHRY and CDR2 SYGVKD come from the germline V gene. This CDR3 is 13 amino acids long. V gave up 10 bases and J gave up 3 bases, with 15 bases separating them. The CDR3 bases are TGTGCCACCGCAGGCGAGACAAAAGAGACCCAGTACTTC. Translating it yields CATAGETKETQYF.

The chain joins TRBV27 to TRBJ1-5; D unresolved. Between the trimmed V and J ends, which lost 6 bases and 1 base, there was a span of 4 bases. The CDR3 sequence is 12 residues long. In germline, CDR1 is MNHEY, CDR2 SMNVEV (reference sequence). CDR3 in amino acids: CASSRSNQPQHF. The CDR3 nucleotides are TGTGCCAGCAGCCGGAGCAATCAGCCCCAGCATTTT.

The table lists this clone with a count of one. The chain combines TRBV10-3 with TRBJ1-5; 10 nucleotides line up with TRBD1. Germline-derived CDR1 and CDR2 are ENHRY and SYGVKD. The V gene end was trimmed by 0 bases and the J gene end by 3 bases; junction bases not matched to a gene: 5. This CDR3 contains 17 residues. The CDR3 spells CAISESWDRGSNQPQHF. CDR3 nucleotide sequence: TGTGCCATCAGTGAGTCATGGGACAGGGGATCCAATCAGCCCCAGCATTTT.

J is TRBJ2-7 and V is TRBV15; TRBD1 aligns across 8 bases. Germline trimming cut 3 bases from V and 2 bases from J; bases unmatched to any gene: 3. This CDR3 comprises 14 residues. Germline-derived CDR1 and CDR2 are LNHNV and YYDKDF (reference sequence). CDR3 DNA sequence: TGTGCCACCAGCAGGACACAGGGGGCCTACGAGCAGTACTTC. Amino acids: CATSRTQGAYEQYF.